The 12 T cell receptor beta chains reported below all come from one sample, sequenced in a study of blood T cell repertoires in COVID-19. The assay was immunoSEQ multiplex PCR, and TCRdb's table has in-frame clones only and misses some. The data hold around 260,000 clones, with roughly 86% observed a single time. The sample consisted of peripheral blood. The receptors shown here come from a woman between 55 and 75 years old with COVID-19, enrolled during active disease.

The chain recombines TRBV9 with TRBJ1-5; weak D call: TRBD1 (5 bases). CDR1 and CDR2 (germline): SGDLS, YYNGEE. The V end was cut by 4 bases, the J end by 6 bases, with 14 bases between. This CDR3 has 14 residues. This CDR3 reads CASSPSGGSQPQHF. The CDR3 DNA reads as TGTGCCAGCAGCCCCTCTGGGGGGAGTCAGCCCCAGCATTTT. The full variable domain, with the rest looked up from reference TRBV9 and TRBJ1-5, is DSGVTQTPKHLITATGQRVTLRCSPRSGDLSVYWYQQSLDQGLQFLIQYYNGEERAKGNILERFSAQQFPDLHSELNLSSLELGDSALYFCASSPSGGSQPQHFGDGTRLSIL.

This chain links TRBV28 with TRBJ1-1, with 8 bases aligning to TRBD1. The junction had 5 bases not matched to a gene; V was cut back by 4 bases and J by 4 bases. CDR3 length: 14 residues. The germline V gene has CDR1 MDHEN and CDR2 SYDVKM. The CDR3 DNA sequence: TGTGCCAGCAGTTCACAGGGGGAAAGCACTGAAGCTTTCTTT. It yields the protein CASSSQGESTEAFF.

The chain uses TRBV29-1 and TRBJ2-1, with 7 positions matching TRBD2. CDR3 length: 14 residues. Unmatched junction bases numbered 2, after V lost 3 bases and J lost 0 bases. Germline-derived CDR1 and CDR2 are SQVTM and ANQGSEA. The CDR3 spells CSVDRGSSYNEQFF. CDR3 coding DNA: TGCAGCGTTGACCGCGGGAGCTCCTACAATGAGCAGTTCTTC.

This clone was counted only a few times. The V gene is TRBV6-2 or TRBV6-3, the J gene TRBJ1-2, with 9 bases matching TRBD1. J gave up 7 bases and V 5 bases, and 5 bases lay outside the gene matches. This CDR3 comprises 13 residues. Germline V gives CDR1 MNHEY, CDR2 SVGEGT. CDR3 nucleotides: TGTGCCAGCAGTGGGACAGGGTTCTCTGGCTACACCTTC. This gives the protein CASSGTGFSGYTF.

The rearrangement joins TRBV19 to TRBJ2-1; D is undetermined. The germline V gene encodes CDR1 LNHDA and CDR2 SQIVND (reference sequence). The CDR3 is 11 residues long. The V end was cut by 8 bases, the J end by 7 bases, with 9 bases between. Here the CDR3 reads CASANGNEQFF. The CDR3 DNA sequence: TGTGCCAGTGCGAACGGGAATGAGCAGTTCTTC.

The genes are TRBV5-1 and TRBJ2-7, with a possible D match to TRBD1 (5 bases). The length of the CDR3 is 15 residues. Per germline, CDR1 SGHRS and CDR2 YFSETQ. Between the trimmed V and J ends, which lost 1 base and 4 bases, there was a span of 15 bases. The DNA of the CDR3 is TGCGCCAGCAGCTTGCCGATGGGCAGGGATTACGAGCAGTACTTC. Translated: CASSLPMGRDYEQYF.

CDR3 DNA: TGTGCCAGCCCGGGAAGGGGCGGAGGGATAAGTTCACCCCTCCACTTT. Translation gives CASPGRGGGISSPLHF. The chain has TRBV5-8 and TRBJ1-6; tentative D call: TRBD1 (5 bases). Looked up from germline, CDR1 is SGHTS and CDR2 is YDEGEE. The CDR3 extends over 16 amino acids. The germline V and J ends were trimmed by 7 bases and 9 bases, with 23 bases remaining between them. The entire variable domain, with the rest obtained from reference TRBV5-8 and TRBJ1-6, is as follows: EAGVTQSPTHLIKTRGQQATLRCSPISGHTSVYWYQQALGLGLQFLLWYDEGEERNRGNFPPRFSGRQFPNYSSELNVNALELEDSALYLCASPGRGGGISSPLHFGNGTRLTVT.

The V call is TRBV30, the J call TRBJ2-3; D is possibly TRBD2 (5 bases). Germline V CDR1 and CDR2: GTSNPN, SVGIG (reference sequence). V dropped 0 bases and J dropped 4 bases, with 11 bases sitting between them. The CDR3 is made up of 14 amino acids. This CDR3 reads CAWSVLGNADTQYF. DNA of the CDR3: TGTGCCTGGAGTGTACTCGGGAATGCAGATACGCAGTATTTT.

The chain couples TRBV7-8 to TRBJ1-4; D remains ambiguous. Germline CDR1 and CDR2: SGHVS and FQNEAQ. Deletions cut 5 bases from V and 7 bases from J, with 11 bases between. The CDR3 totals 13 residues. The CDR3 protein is CASSLDRSEKLFF. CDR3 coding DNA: TGTGCCAGCAGCCTAGATAGGAGTGAAAAACTGTTTTTT.

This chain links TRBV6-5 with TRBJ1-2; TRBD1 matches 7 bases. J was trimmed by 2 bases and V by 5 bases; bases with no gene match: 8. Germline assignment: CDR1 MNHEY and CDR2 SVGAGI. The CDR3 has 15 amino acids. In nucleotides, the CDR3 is TGTGCCAGCAGTCCACGGTGGGGACAGAACTATGGCTACACCTTC. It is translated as CASSPRWGQNYGYTF.

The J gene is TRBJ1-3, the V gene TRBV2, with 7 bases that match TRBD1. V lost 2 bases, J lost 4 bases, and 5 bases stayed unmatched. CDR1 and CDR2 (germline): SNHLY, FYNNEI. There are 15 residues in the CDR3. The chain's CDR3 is CASSEYRGTGNTIYF. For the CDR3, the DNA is TGTGCCAGCAGTGAATACAGGGGTACGGGAAACACCATATATTTT. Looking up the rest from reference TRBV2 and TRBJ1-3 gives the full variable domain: EPEVTQTPSHQVTQMGQEVILRCVPISNHLYFYWYRQILGQKVEFLVSFYNNEISEKSEIFDDQFSVERPDGSNFTLKIRSTKLEDSAMYFCASSEYRGTGNTIYFGEGSWLTVV.

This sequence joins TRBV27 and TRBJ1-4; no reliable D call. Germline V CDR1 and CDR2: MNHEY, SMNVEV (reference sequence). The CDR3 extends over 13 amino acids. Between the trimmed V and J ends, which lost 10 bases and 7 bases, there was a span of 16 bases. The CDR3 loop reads CATGRGLREKLFF. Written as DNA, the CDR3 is TGTGCCACCGGGCGGGGTTTGCGTGAAAAACTGTTTTTT.